This entry describes one TCR beta chain. This sample is part of a study of response to subunit inactivated influenza vaccine. This CDR3 contains 15 residues. Germline trimming cut 1 base from V and 0 bases from J; bases unmatched to any gene: 1. CDR1 is SGHVS and CDR2 is FNYEAQ in the germline V gene. MiXCR was run by TCRdb on the RT-PCR reads, yielding one entry per CDR3 protein. The table shows some 200,000 distinct CDR3 sequences, with about an eighth occurring only once. The same sample was also studied in work on T cells expressing NK-cell markers. In that study: Making the TCR beta cDNA relied on 5'RACE template switching with UMIs. The share of CD8+ T cells held by dominant NKG2C+ clonotypes was about 1.0-7.5% in roughly 6 donors. Also leading the CD3+CD56-NKG2C+ fraction in a handful of donors were these clonotypes.

This clonotype originated in a man between 50 and 59 years old who received an inactivated influenza vaccine. The chain is built from TRBV7-6 and TRBJ1-2, with 8 bases that match TRBD1. The specimen comprised CD8+ T cells sorted from PBMCs, sampled about 11 days after vaccination. CDR3 coding DNA: TGTGCCAGCAGCTTAGGACAGGGGCCTAACTATGGCTACACCTTC. Amino acids: CASSLGQGPNYGYTF.